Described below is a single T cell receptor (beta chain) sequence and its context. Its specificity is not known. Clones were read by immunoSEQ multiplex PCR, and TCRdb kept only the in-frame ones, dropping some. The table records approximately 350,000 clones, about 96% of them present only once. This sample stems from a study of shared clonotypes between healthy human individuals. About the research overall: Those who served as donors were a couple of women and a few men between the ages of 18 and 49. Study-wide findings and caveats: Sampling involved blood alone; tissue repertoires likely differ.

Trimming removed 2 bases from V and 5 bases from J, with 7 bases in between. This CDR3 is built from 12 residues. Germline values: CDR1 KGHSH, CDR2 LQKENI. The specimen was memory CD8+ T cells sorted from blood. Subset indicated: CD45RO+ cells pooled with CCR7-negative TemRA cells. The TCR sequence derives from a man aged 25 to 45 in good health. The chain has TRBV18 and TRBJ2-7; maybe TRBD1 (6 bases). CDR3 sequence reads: CASSPAGDEQYF. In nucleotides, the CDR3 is TGTGCCAGCTCACCAGCAGGGGACGAGCAGTACTTC. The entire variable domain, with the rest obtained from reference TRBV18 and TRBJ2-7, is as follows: NAGVMQNPRHLVRRRGQEARLRCSPMKGHSHVYWYRQLPEEGLKFMVYLQKENIIDESGMPKERFSAEFPKEGPSILRIQQVVRGDSAAYFCASSPAGDEQYFGPGTRLTVT.